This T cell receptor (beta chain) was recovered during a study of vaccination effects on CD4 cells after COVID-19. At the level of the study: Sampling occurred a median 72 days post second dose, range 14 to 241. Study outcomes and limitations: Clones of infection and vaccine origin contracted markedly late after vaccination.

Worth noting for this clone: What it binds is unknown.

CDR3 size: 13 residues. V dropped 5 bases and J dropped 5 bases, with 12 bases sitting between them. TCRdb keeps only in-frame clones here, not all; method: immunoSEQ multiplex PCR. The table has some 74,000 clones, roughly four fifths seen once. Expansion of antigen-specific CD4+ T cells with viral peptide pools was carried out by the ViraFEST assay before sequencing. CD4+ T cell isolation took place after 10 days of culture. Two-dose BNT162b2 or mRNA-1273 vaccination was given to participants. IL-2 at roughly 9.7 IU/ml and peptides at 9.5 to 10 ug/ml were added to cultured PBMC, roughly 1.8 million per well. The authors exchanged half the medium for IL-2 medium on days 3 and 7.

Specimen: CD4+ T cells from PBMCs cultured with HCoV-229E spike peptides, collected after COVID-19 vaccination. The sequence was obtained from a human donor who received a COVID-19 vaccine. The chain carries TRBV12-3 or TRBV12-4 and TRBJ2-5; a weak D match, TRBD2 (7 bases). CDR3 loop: CASSRAGAETQYF. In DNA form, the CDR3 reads TGTGCCAGCAGTCGGGCGGGGGCGGAGACCCAGTACTTC.